The clone carrying this T cell receptor (beta chain) has a count of ten or more. Its antigen is not known. The sample is drawn from a study of T cells in Graves' hyperthyroidism and ophthalmopathy. TCR beta CDR3 regions were amplified from RNA. The TCR CDR3 first-round RT-PCR relied on the HTBI primer set. Via MiXCR, TCRdb re-called the multiplex PCR reads, giving one row per CDR3 protein. The table includes under 450,000 distinct CDR3 sequences, more than 15% detected once. General study points: The model made its ophthalmopathy prediction, and onset followed a median roughly six months later.

This sequence originates from a woman aged 18-30 years with Graves' hyperthyroidism. The sequenced sample consisted of blood.

This CDR3 reads CASSLEARGSGGYTF. The DNA of the CDR3 is TGTGCCAGCAGCTTAGAGGCCAGGGGATCGGGTGGCTACACCTTC. This rearrangement joins TRBV7-2 to TRBJ1-2; TRBD1 is a possible D gene (6 bases). Germline assignment: CDR1 SGHTA and CDR2 FQGNSA. V was pared by 1 base and J by 7 bases, with 16 bases between. CDR3 size: 15 residues.